This is a list of T cell receptor beta chains from one sample in a study of blood T cell repertoires in COVID-19. Profiled with immunoSEQ multiplex PCR; TCRdb holds only in-frame clones, not every one. The repertoire holds 200,000 to 250,000 clones, with less than 85% as singletons. The specimen sequenced was PBMCs or T cells enriched from blood (not recorded which). Every receptor here comes from a man in his 60s who had recovered from COVID-19. Both conserved end residues are part of each CDR3. D genes are given only for firm matches. Some rows have no size entry. The others give once, few or many, or a class for an expanded clone.

size: .; V: TRBV29-1; J: TRBJ2-7; D: TRBD1; DNA: TGCAGCGTTGAAGACCCGGGACAGGGGGCTTCCGAGCAGTACTTC; CDR3: CSVEDPGQGASEQYF
size: once; V: TRBV2; J: TRBJ1-2; D: .; DNA: TGTGCCAGCAGAGAGGGTCTGGTTTACTATGGCTACACCTTC; CDR3: CASREGLVYYGYTF
size: .; V: TRBV18; J: TRBJ2-2; D: .; DNA: TGTGCCAGCTCACCCCCCACCGGAGGGGTGGGCACCGGGGAGCTGTTTTTT; CDR3: CASSPPTGGVGTGELFF
size: .; V: TRBV29-1; J: TRBJ2-7; D: .; DNA: TGCAGCGTTGAGTTGGGAGCCGCTTACGAGCAGTACTTC; CDR3: CSVELGAAYEQYF
size: .; V: TRBV11-3; J: TRBJ2-3; D: .; DNA: TGTGCCAGCAGCTTAGATCAGGGTACCATCACAGATACGCAGTATTTT; CDR3: CASSLDQGTITDTQYF
size: .; V: TRBV11-2; J: TRBJ2-7; D: .; DNA: TGTGCCAGCAGCTTAGATCCGCAGGTGGGGCAGTACTTC; CDR3: CASSLDPQVGQYF
size: .; V: TRBV7-9; J: TRBJ1-2; D: TRBD1; DNA: TGTGCCAGCGGGGACAGGGGAATTAATTTGGACTATGGCTACACCTTC; CDR3: CASGDRGINLDYGYTF
size: .; V: TRBV7-8; J: TRBJ1-4; D: TRBD1; DNA: TGTGCCAGCAGCTTATGGACAGGGGGTCGGGAAAAACTGTTTTTT; CDR3: CASSLWTGGREKLFF
size: .; V: TRBV6-1; J: TRBJ2-7; D: TRBD2; DNA: TGTGCCAGCAGTGAAGCTAGCGGGGGGTTTTACGAGCAGTACTTC; CDR3: CASSEASGGFYEQYF
size: .; V: TRBV7-9; J: TRBJ1-4; D: .; DNA: TGTGCCAGCAGCTCCGGCGAGGCAACTAATGAAAAACTGTTTTTT; CDR3: CASSSGEATNEKLFF
size: .; V: TRBV5-1; J: TRBJ2-7; D: .; DNA: TGCGCCAGCAGCTTGGAAGGGAGTGTCTCCTACGAGCAGTACTTC; CDR3: CASSLEGSVSYEQYF
size: .; V: TRBV5-1; J: TRBJ2-3; D: TRBD1; DNA: TGCGCCAGCAGCCCACAGGGGGTGACCACAGATACGCAGTATTTT; CDR3: CASSPQGVTTDTQYF
size: .; V: TRBV5-1; J: TRBJ2-3; D: TRBD1; DNA: TGCGCCAGCAGCACAACAGGGGTCGATACGCAGTATTTT; CDR3: CASSTTGVDTQYF
size: once; V: TRBV20-1; J: TRBJ2-1; D: .; DNA: TGCAGTGCTCCCACAGGCCATGAGCAGTTCTTC; CDR3: CSAPTGHEQFF
size: .; V: TRBV6-5; J: TRBJ2-2; D: .; DNA: TGTGCCAGCAGTTATGGAAACAGGCTCACCGGGGAGCTGTTTTTT; CDR3: CASSYGNRLTGELFF
size: .; V: TRBV7-9; J: TRBJ2-2; D: .; DNA: TGTGCCAGCAGACCGGACAGTCCCACCGGGGAGCTGTTTTTT; CDR3: CASRPDSPTGELFF
size: .; V: TRBV7-2; J: TRBJ1-3; D: TRBD1; DNA: TGTGCCAGCAGCTTATTTGCAGGGGGCATCTCTGGAAACACCATATATTTT; CDR3: CASSLFAGGISGNTIYF
size: .; V: TRBV7-2; J: TRBJ2-2; D: TRBD2; DNA: TGTGCCAGCAGCTCCCCGGGACTAGCGGGGGGGCTAACCGGGGAGCTGTTTTTT; CDR3: CASSSPGLAGGLTGELFF
size: .; V: TRBV5-1; J: TRBJ2-7; D: .; DNA: TGCGCCAGCAGCCAGAACTACGAGCAGTACTTC; CDR3: CASSQNYEQYF
size: .; V: TRBV15; J: TRBJ2-7; D: TRBD1; DNA: TGTGCCACCAGCAGAGAATTGGACAGGGGCGAGCAGTACTTC; CDR3: CATSRELDRGEQYF
size: .; V: TRBV24-1; J: TRBJ2-5; D: .; DNA: TGTGCCACCAGTGATCCCTGGACAGGGAGGGATAAACTCCGAAAAGAGACCCAGTACTTC; CDR3: CATSDPWTGRDKLRKETQYF
size: few; V: TRBV5-1; J: TRBJ2-2; D: .; DNA: TGCGCCAGCAGCTTGGCTTCTTCGTACACCGGGGAGCTGTTTTTT; CDR3: CASSLASSYTGELFF
size: .; V: TRBV29-1; J: TRBJ1-2; D: .; DNA: TGCAGCGTGGAGACTAACTATGGCTACACCTTC; CDR3: CSVETNYGYTF
size: .; V: TRBV7-7; J: TRBJ2-3; D: TRBD2; DNA: TGTGCTAGCAGCTTAAAGCGGGGGGGAGTCACAGATACGCAGTATTTT; CDR3: CASSLKRGGVTDTQYF
size: .; V: TRBV7-2; J: TRBJ1-2; D: TRBD1; DNA: TGTGCCAGCAGCTTAACAGGGGCTTATAACTATGGCTACACCTTC; CDR3: CASSLTGAYNYGYTF
size: .; V: TRBV11-1; J: TRBJ2-7; D: TRBD1; DNA: TGTGCCAGCAGCAGAACAGGGGGAAGGGAGCAGTACTTC; CDR3: CASSRTGGREQYF
size: .; V: TRBV5-6; J: TRBJ2-1; D: .; DNA: TGTGCCAGCAGCCCCCTAGGGCGGGTAGGAAACAATGAGCAGTTCTTC; CDR3: CASSPLGRVGNNEQFF
size: .; V: TRBV7-2; J: TRBJ1-1; D: .; DNA: TGTGCCAGCAGCTTTCCCGGGACAAGGAACCCAGCTTTCTTT; CDR3: CASSFPGTRNPAFF
size: .; V: TRBV12-5; J: TRBJ1-4; D: .; DNA: TGTGCTAGTGCCCTAGGAACAACTAATGAAAAACTGTTTTTT; CDR3: CASALGTTNEKLFF
size: .; V: TRBV2; J: TRBJ2-3; D: .; DNA: TGTGCCAGCAGAGCGACCACAACCGAAACAGATACGCAGTATTTT; CDR3: CASRATTTETDTQYF
size: .; V: TRBV7-9; J: TRBJ1-1; D: .; DNA: TGTGCCAGCAGCTTTGGCAGGGGCGACACTGAAGCTTTCTTT; CDR3: CASSFGRGDTEAFF
size: .; V: TRBV29-1; J: TRBJ2-5; D: TRBD1; DNA: TGCAGCGTTTCAATCTGGACAGGGTCCCAAGAGACCCAGTACTTC; CDR3: CSVSIWTGSQETQYF
size: .; V: TRBV4-2; J: TRBJ2-5; D: .; DNA: TGTGCCAGCAGCCAAGGGCTGGTAAACCAAGAGACCCAGTACTTC; CDR3: CASSQGLVNQETQYF
size: .; V: TRBV27; J: TRBJ2-7; D: .; DNA: TGTGCCAGCAGTTTATTAGCTCACTACGAGCAGTACTTC; CDR3: CASSLLAHYEQYF
size: .; V: TRBV6-4; J: TRBJ2-1; D: TRBD2; DNA: TGTGCCAGCAGTGTACTAGCGGGGGGCGTATATGAGCAGTTCTTC; CDR3: CASSVLAGGVYEQFF
size: .; V: TRBV30; J: TRBJ1-6; D: TRBD1; DNA: TGTGCCTGGGGGGACAGGGTTGCTAATTCACCCCTCCACTTT; CDR3: CAWGDRVANSPLHF
size: .; V: TRBV5-1; J: TRBJ1-1; D: TRBD1; DNA: TGCGCCAGCGGCGACAGGGGCCACACTGAAGCTTTCTTT; CDR3: CASGDRGHTEAFF
size: .; V: TRBV7-2; J: TRBJ1-1; D: TRBD1; DNA: TGTGCCAGCAGCTTACCCCAGGGGGCTGGCACTGAAGCTTTCTTT; CDR3: CASSLPQGAGTEAFF
size: .; V: TRBV19; J: TRBJ1-3; D: .; DNA: TGTGCCAGTAGTAAAAACAGGGAACCCTCTGGAAACACCATATATTTT; CDR3: CASSKNREPSGNTIYF
size: .; V: TRBV4-2; J: TRBJ2-4; D: TRBD2; DNA: TGTGCCAGCAGCCAAGCGTTCTTTCCGGGGGGGACCAAAAACATTCAGTACTTC; CDR3: CASSQAFFPGGTKNIQYF